This T cell receptor beta chain was sequenced during a study of blood T cell repertoires in COVID-19. Some clones are missing from TCRdb's copy, which holds only in-frame ones; the method was immunoSEQ multiplex PCR. The sample lists fewer than 350,000 clones, around 89% occurring once. The sequenced sample consisted of PBMCs or T cells enriched from blood (not recorded which). This TCR was recovered from a woman aged 40 to 55 who had recovered from COVID-19.

The CDR3 loop reads CASSGLENTGELFF. The CDR3 DNA is TGTGCCAGCAGTGGACTTGAGAACACCGGGGAGCTGTTTTTT. The chain recombines TRBV2 with TRBJ2-2; no clear D gene. CDR1 SNHLY and CDR2 FYNNEI come from the germline V gene. The CDR3 totals 14 residues. Trimming left V 4 bases short and J 1 base short, with 7 bases between.